This T cell receptor beta chain derives from a study of T cells in Graves' hyperthyroidism and ophthalmopathy. There are many counts of this clonotype. Its antigen is currently unknown. Losses at the gene ends were 1 base for V and 0 bases for J; bases not matched to a gene: 3. The CDR3 runs 16 residues. Germline V gives CDR1 SNHLY, CDR2 FYNNEI. TCR beta CDR3 region amplification was performed from RNA transcripts. In the first-round RT-PCR of the TCR CDR3, the HTBI primer set was used. TCRdb recomputed calls from the multiplex PCR reads with MiXCR, one row per CDR3 protein. The sample includes over 400,000 distinct CDR3 sequences, less than 25% of them seen just once. Broader study findings: Blood also carried most thyroid clonotypes expanded above 0.001.

Lactation, pregnancy, other autoimmune disease or uncontrolled infection excluded patients. The TCR sequence derives from a woman in her 70s with Graves' ophthalmopathy. The genes are TRBV2 and TRBJ2-1; 7 nucleotides agree with TRBD2. The sequenced material came from blood. The CDR3 DNA reads TGTGCCAGCAGTGAAGTAGCTAGCGGCTCCTACAATGAGCAGTTCTTC. This codes for CASSEVASGSYNEQFF.